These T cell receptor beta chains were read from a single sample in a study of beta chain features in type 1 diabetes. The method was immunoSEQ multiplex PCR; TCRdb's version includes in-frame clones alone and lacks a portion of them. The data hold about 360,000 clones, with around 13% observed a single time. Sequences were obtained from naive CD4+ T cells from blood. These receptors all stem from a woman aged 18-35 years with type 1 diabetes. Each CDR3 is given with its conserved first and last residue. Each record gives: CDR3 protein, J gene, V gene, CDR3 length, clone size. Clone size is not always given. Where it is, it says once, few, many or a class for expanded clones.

CDR3aa: CASSLTGIYEQYF
j_gene: TRBJ2-7
v_gene: TRBV7-2
len: 13
abundance: -

CDR3aa: CASSGGEAFF
j_gene: TRBJ1-1
v_gene: TRBV21-1
len: 10
abundance: few

CDR3aa: CASSLYRKSPEAFF
j_gene: TRBJ1-1
v_gene: TRBV28
len: 14
abundance: -

CDR3aa: CSIAPGGNTDTQYF
j_gene: TRBJ2-3
v_gene: TRBV29-1
len: 14
abundance: few

CDR3aa: CSAFTNTEAFF
j_gene: TRBJ1-1
v_gene: TRBV20-1
len: 11
abundance: few

CDR3aa: CASTGLYSYNEQFF
j_gene: TRBJ2-1
v_gene: TRBV2
len: 14
abundance: -

CDR3aa: CASSQASRNEQFF
j_gene: TRBJ2-1
v_gene: TRBV6-6
len: 13
abundance: few

CDR3aa: CAWREGNTYNEQFF
j_gene: TRBJ2-1
v_gene: TRBV30
len: 14
abundance: few

CDR3aa: CASSQDFRGSGRAGGNEQFF
j_gene: TRBJ2-1
v_gene: TRBV4-3
len: 20
abundance: few

CDR3aa: CASSYSSTTGETQYF
j_gene: TRBJ2-5
v_gene: TRBV6-6
len: 15
abundance: -

CDR3aa: CASSPWQGALETQYF
j_gene: TRBJ2-5
v_gene: TRBV18
len: 15
abundance: few

CDR3aa: CASSVDYRQELFF
j_gene: TRBJ2-2
v_gene: TRBV9
len: 13
abundance: few

CDR3aa: CASRPGQDPTGELFF
j_gene: TRBJ2-2
v_gene: TRBV7-9
len: 15
abundance: few

CDR3aa: CASSLVAWGTGDEQYF
j_gene: TRBJ2-7
v_gene: TRBV7-9
len: 16
abundance: -

CDR3aa: CASSQETGLSYGYTF
j_gene: TRBJ1-2
v_gene: TRBV4-1
len: 15
abundance: -

CDR3aa: CSFLREENTEAFF
j_gene: TRBJ1-1
v_gene: TRBV29-1
len: 13
abundance: -

CDR3aa: CASSLSGTEAFF
j_gene: TRBJ1-1
v_gene: TRBV11-2
len: 12
abundance: -

CDR3aa: CASSLSYEQYF
j_gene: TRBJ2-7
v_gene: TRBV7-8
len: 11
abundance: -

CDR3aa: CASSQDTASWYNEQFF
j_gene: TRBJ2-1
v_gene: TRBV14
len: 16
abundance: few

CDR3aa: CASSQTAGASYEQYF
j_gene: TRBJ2-7
v_gene: TRBV4-3
len: 15
abundance: few

CDR3aa: CASSVRGGSSEQFF
j_gene: TRBJ2-1
v_gene: TRBV9
len: 14
abundance: few

CDR3aa: CSVRTGATEAFF
j_gene: TRBJ1-1
v_gene: TRBV29-1
len: 12
abundance: -

CDR3aa: CATSREYGRTMGEQYF
j_gene: TRBJ2-7
v_gene: TRBV15
len: 16
abundance: few

CDR3aa: CASSPDRGHYNEQFF
j_gene: TRBJ2-1
v_gene: TRBV7-2
len: 15
abundance: few

CDR3aa: CASSFGSYNSPLHF
j_gene: TRBJ1-6
v_gene: TRBV7-6
len: 14
abundance: few

CDR3aa: CASTGGSTSQYF
j_gene: TRBJ2-5
v_gene: TRBV28
len: 12
abundance: -

CDR3aa: CASSRLGGPRETQYF
j_gene: TRBJ2-5
v_gene: TRBV7-3
len: 15
abundance: few

CDR3aa: CASSPRASWDEQYF
j_gene: TRBJ2-7
v_gene: TRBV9
len: 14
abundance: -

CDR3aa: CASSSNGVTNTGELFF
j_gene: TRBJ2-2
v_gene: TRBV7-2
len: 16
abundance: -